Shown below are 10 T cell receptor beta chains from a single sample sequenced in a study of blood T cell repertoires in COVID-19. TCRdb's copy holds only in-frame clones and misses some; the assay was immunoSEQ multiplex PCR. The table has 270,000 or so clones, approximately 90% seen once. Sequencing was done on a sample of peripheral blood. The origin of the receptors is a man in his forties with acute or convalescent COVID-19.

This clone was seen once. The CDR3 protein is CASSPQVGAQGNTIYF. CDR3 nucleotides: TGTGCCAGCAGCCCCCAGGTGGGGGCGCAAGGAAACACCATATATTTT. The genes are TRBV9 and TRBJ1-3; D perhaps matches TRBD1 (6 bases). Trimming took 4 bases from V and 4 from J, leaving 18 bases between them. The CDR3 loop spans 16 amino acids. Germline-derived CDR1 and CDR2 are SGDLS and YYNGEE.

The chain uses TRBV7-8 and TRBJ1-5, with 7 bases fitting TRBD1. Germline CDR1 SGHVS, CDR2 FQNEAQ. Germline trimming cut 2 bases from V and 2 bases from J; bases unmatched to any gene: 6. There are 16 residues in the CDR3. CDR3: CASSLSPGQGNQPQHF. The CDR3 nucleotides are TGTGCCAGCAGCTTAAGTCCAGGACAGGGCAATCAGCCCCAGCATTTT.

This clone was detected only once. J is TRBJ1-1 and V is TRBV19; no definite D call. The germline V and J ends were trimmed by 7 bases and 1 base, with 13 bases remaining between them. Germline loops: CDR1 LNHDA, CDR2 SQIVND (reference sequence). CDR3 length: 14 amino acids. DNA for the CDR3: TGTGCCAGTACCCGCGTAGGCGGGAACACTGAAGCTTTCTTT. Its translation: CASTRVGGNTEAFF. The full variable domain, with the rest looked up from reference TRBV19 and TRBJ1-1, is DGGITQSPKYLFRKEGQNVTLSCEQNLNHDAMYWYRQDPGQGLRLIYYSQIVNDFQKGDIAEGYSVSREKKESFPLTVTSAQKNPTAFYLCASTRVGGNTEAFFGQGTRLTVV.

In nucleotides, the CDR3 is TGCGCCAGCAGCTGGACAGAAGCCAAAAACATTCAGTACTTC. This sequence encodes CASSWTEAKNIQYF. The rearrangement uses TRBV5-1 and TRBJ2-4; TRBD1 is a possible D gene (6 bases). The CDR3 sequence is 14 residues long. Trimming removed 3 bases from V and 0 bases from J, with 7 bases in between. The germline V gene encodes CDR1 SGHRS and CDR2 YFSETQ. Variable domain in full (rest from reference TRBV5-1 and TRBJ2-4): KAGVTQTPRYLIKTRGQQVTLSCSPISGHRSVSWYQQTPGQGLQFLFEYFSETQRNKGNFPGRFSGRQFSNSRSEMNVSTLELGDSALYLCASSWTEAKNIQYFGAGTRLSVL.

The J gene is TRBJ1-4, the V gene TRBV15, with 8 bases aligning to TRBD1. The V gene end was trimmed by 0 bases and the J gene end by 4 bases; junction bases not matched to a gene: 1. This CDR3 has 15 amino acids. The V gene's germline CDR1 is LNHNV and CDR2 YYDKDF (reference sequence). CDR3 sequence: CATSREDRGNEKLFF. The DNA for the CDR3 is TGTGCCACCAGCAGAGAAGACAGGGGTAATGAAAAACTGTTTTTT.

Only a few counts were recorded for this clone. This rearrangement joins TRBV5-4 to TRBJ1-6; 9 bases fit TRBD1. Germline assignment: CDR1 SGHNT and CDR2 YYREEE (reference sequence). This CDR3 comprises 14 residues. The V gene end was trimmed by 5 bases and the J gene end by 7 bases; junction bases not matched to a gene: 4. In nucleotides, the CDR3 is TGTGCCAGCAGGGCCGGGACAGGGAATTCACCCCTCCACTTT. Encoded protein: CASRAGTGNSPLHF.

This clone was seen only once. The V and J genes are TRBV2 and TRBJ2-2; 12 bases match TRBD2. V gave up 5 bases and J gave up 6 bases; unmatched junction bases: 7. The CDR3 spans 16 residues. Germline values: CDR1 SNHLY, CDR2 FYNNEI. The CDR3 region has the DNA TGTGCCAGCAGTAGGACTAGCGGGGCCCTCGCCGGGGAGCTGTTTTTT. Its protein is CASSRTSGALAGELFF.

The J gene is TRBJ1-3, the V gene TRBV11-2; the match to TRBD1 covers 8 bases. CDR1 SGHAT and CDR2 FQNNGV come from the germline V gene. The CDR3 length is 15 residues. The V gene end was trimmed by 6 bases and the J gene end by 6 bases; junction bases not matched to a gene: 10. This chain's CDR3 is CASSYVGTGENTIYF. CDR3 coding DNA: TGTGCCAGCAGTTATGTTGGGACAGGAGAAAACACCATATATTTT.

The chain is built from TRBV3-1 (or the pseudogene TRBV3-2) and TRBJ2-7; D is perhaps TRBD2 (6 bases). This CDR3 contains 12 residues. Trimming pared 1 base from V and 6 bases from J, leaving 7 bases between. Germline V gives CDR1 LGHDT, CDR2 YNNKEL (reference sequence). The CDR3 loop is CASSQGGTEQYF. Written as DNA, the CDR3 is TGTGCCAGCAGCCAAGGCGGGACCGAGCAGTACTTC.

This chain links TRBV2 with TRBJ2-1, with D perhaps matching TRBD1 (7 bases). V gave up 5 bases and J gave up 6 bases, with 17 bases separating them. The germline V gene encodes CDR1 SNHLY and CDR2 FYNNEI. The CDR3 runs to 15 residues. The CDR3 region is CASSRGTQGGNEQFF. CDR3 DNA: TGTGCCAGCAGTCGAGGGACCCAGGGGGGCAATGAGCAGTTCTTC.